What follows describes a single TCR beta chain. Its recognized antigen is unknown. One junction end does not reproduce the germline sequence, and a read error may be involved. Counted from cysteine to phenylalanine, this CDR3 has 14 amino acids. Solely the CDR3 DNA is kept, with 42 bases framed from the first base. According to the germline V gene, CDR1 reads SQVTM and CDR2 reads ANQGSEA. In light of the paper, this sample's time point label describes: second blood draw from one MS patient after hematopoietic stem cell transplantation. TCR beta repertoires were profiled from peripheral blood of roughly twelve young patients with multiple sclerosis to demonstrate the VDJtools post-analysis software. The patients with multiple sclerosis were children and adolescents between roughly 6 and 17 years of age. The data stem from a study of post-analysis software for immune sequencing data (dated by TCRdb to between 2015 and 2017). Regarding the complete study: Disease courses on record covered relapsing-remitting, secondary progressive and progressive-relapsing multiple sclerosis, though some patients had no subtype annotation. The multiple sclerosis patient repertoires were compared with more than 9 previously published healthy control repertoires from donors aged about 6 to 26 years. A subset of samples was prepared in parallel using single-end sample barcoding, then pooled and co-amplified after Illumina adapter ligation.

Broad study findings and their caveats: When samples were clustered directly using the F measure, samples prepared in the same batch co-clustered strongly, which prompted a batch-effect correction. Normalized Chao1 diversity was significantly lower in multiple sclerosis patients than controls, suggesting substantial peripheral T-cell clonal expansion. The multiple sclerosis patient group was slightly younger than the control group. Significantly higher frequencies in patients than in controls were found for several TRBV segments, including TRBV5-6, TRBV5-1 and TRBV20-1.

Library preparation used PCR. Sequencing took place on an Illumina HiSeq 2500. To reduce PCR and sequencing biases, unique molecular identifiers were built into the TCR beta cDNA libraries. Approximately 500,000 cDNA molecules were obtained for every 1 to 10 million input T cells, so each molecule roughly corresponded to one T cell. The patient libraries were prepared and sequenced with the same protocol used for the earlier healthy control dataset. Within a given batch, samples were prepared together, multiplexed and sequenced on the same HiSeq lane. The study's processing was this. MIGEC handled the raw barcoded reads, throwing out single-read molecular identifier groups before consensus assembly and CDR3 extraction. VDJtools was used for post-analysis of the clonotype tables, and diversity was normalized by down-sampling every dataset to the size of the smallest sample. In repertoire overlap clustering, CDR3 amino acid sequences, but not nucleotide sequences, were matched to correct batch-related cross-sample contamination. The raw public data were reprocessed by TCRdb itself: fastp quality trimming at Q25, MiXCR clonotype calling, in-frame beta chains only. Rows with a matching CDR3 protein are joined into one entry that keeps the most common DNA and genes. The V and J calls were not made by the authors but by TCRdb's processing. This sample holds about 160,000 distinct CDR3 sequences; 36% were observed only once. The ten largest clones capture under 30% of the sample.

Recombination joined TRBV29-1 with TRBJ2-7; 6 matching bases give a weak D call of TRBD1. The material was blood, obtained after autologous hematopoietic stem cell transplantation. This clonotype originated in a girl aged 10-17 years with multiple sclerosis. Donor details come from another sample of the same person, matched by shared clones. The CDR3: CSAMGADPAYEQYF. The nucleotide sequence reads TGCAGCGCTATGGGGGCAGATCCCGCCTACGAACAGTACTTC.